This is a list of T cell receptor beta chains from one sample in a study of shared clonotypes between healthy human individuals. Method: immunoSEQ multiplex PCR; TCRdb's copy keeps in-frame clones and lacks some. Altogether about 2 million clones are present, over 85% being singletons, with the ten largest covering 0.13%. Sample: naive CD4+ T cells sorted from blood. Receptor source: a man between 18 and 29 years old in good health. CDR3s include the opening cysteine and the closing phenylalanine or tryptophan. A D gene is named only where the DNA matches it firmly. Clone size is given for some rows only: seen once, a few or many times, or a class if the clone is expanded.

TRBJ2-1	TRBV5-1	.	.	TGCGCCAGCAGCTTGGGGGAGATCGGCAATGAGCAGTTCTTC	CASSLGEIGNEQFF
TRBJ2-2	TRBV9	.	.	TGTGCCAGCAGCGTAAGCCGGGACGCGAACACCGGGGAGCTGTTTTTT	CASSVSRDANTGELFF
TRBJ2-3	TRBV9	.	.	TGTGCCAGCAGCGTAGGGACATCCAGCACAGATACGCAGTATTTT	CASSVGTSSTDTQYF
TRBJ2-5	TRBV5-3	.	.	TGTGCCAGAAGCCCCCGCCGTGTGGTCCAAGAGACCCAGTACTTC	CARSPRRVVQETQYF
TRBJ1-5	TRBV19	TRBD1	few	TGTGCCAGTAGTACCGGACAGGGGAGCAATCAGCCCCAGCATTTT	CASSTGQGSNQPQHF
TRBJ2-7	TRBV6-1	TRBD2	few	TGTGCCAGCAGTGAAGCTAGCGGGAGGATCTACGAGCAGTACTTC	CASSEASGRIYEQYF
TRBJ2-5	TRBV7-2	TRBD1	once	TGTGCCAGCAGCTTGGGGACAGGAGGGGAGACCCAGTACTTC	CASSLGTGGETQYF
TRBJ1-2	TRBV6-1	.	.	TGTGCCAGCAGTGATACAGTCCCCTATGGCTACACCTTC	CASSDTVPYGYTF
TRBJ1-6	TRBV9	TRBD1	.	TGTGCCAGCAGCGTAGGTTCAGGGGGGGATAATTCACCCCTCCACTTT	CASSVGSGGDNSPLHF
TRBJ2-7	TRBV5-1	TRBD1	.	TGCGCCAGCAGCTCCGGACAGGATAAATCCTACGAGCAGTACTTC	CASSSGQDKSYEQYF
TRBJ2-2	TRBV10-3	TRBD2	.	TGTGCCGCGGGACTAGCTGGAAACACCGGGGAGCTGTTTTTT	CAAGLAGNTGELFF
TRBJ1-1	TRBV7-8	TRBD1	.	TGTGCCAGCAGCTTCCGCCATTCCCGGGACAGGGGGCTTGGAGACACTGAAGCTTTCTTT	CASSFRHSRDRGLGDTEAFF
TRBJ2-4	TRBV6-1	.	few	TGTGCCAGCAGTGAAGAGCACAGGGTAGGCAAAAACATTCAGTACTTC	CASSEEHRVGKNIQYF
TRBJ1-5	TRBV19	.	.	TGTGCCACTAAGACCTCGGCATTTGGCAATCAGCCCCAGCATTTT	CATKTSAFGNQPQHF
TRBJ1-2	TRBV19	TRBD1	.	TGTGCCAGTAGTATGGGGGACAGGACGGGCTACACCTTC	CASSMGDRTGYTF
TRBJ2-7	TRBV7-8	.	.	TGTGCCAGCAGCTTAGTGGTGGGGCTCTACGAGCAGTACTTC	CASSLVVGLYEQYF
TRBJ1-1	TRBV30	.	.	TGTGCCTGTGCTCACTTCACTGAAGCTTTCTTT	CACAHFTEAFF
TRBJ1-6	TRBV6-5	.	.	TGTGCCAGCAGTTACTCTCCAGGAGGGGCTACTTCACCCCTCCACTTT	CASSYSPGGATSPLHF
TRBJ1-6	TRBV5-6	.	.	TGTGCCAGCAGCTTTTTCAGGGGCGGTTCACCCCTCCACTTT	CASSFFRGGSPLHF
TRBJ1-3	TRBV7-9	TRBD1	.	TGTGCCAGCAGCCAAGGACAGGTCTCTGGAAACACCATATATTTT	CASSQGQVSGNTIYF
TRBJ2-5	TRBV2	TRBD2	.	TGTGCCAGCAGTGTCATAGCGGGGGGACAAGAGACCCAGTACTTC	CASSVIAGGQETQYF
TRBJ2-7	TRBV7-9	TRBD1	once	TGTGCCAGCAGCTCCTCCTCGGGACAGGGCTCAAGACCCTACGAGCAGTACTTC	CASSSSSGQGSRPYEQYF
TRBJ2-5	TRBV4-3	TRBD1	.	TGCGCCAGCAGCCAAGATTACAGGGGGCTGGGAGAGACCCAGTACTTC	CASSQDYRGLGETQYF
TRBJ2-3	TRBV5-6	TRBD2	once	TGTGCCAGCAGCTTGTTGTCTAGCGGTTGGGCAGATACGCAGTATTTT	CASSLLSSGWADTQYF
TRBJ2-7	TRBV6-1	.	.	TGTGCCAGCTTGAGGGCCGGGGAGCAGTACTTC	CASLRAGEQYF
TRBJ2-3	TRBV9	.	.	TGTGCCAGCAGCGTAATCGGGGGAGGAGGAGCAGATACGCAGTATTTT	CASSVIGGGGADTQYF
TRBJ2-7	TRBV6-1	.	.	TGTGCCAGCAGTGAATACGGAGGGGGGCGGTACGAGCAGTACTTC	CASSEYGGGRYEQYF
TRBJ1-1	TRBV6-6	TRBD1	.	TGTGCCAGCAGACCGGGACAGGGAAACATGAACACTGAAGCTTTCTTT	CASRPGQGNMNTEAFF
TRBJ1-2	TRBV5-1	.	.	TGCGCCAGCAGCCCGACCCAGGGGAGGGGTGGGTATGGCTACACCTTC	CASSPTQGRGGYGYTF
TRBJ2-1	TRBV7-7	.	.	TGTGCTAGCAGCCGCGGAGGGGCTGAGAATGAGCAGTTCTTC	CASSRGGAENEQFF
TRBJ1-2	TRBV7-9	TRBD1	.	TGTGCCAGCAGCTTAGGCCTCGACAGGGTGACAAGTGGCTACACCTTC	CASSLGLDRVTSGYTF
TRBJ2-7	TRBV7-9	TRBD2	.	TGTGCCAGCAGCGTTCCCGGGACTAGCGGGGGCCGTTACGAGCAGTACTTC	CASSVPGTSGGRYEQYF
TRBJ1-2	TRBV20-1	.	.	TGCAGTGCTAGAGGTATCTACTACACCTTC	CSARGIYYTF
TRBJ2-2	TRBV7-2	.	.	TGTGCCAGCAGCTTAGTGGCAACATCGAACACCGGGGAGCTGTTTTTT	CASSLVATSNTGELFF
TRBJ1-1	TRBV10-3	.	.	TGTGCCATCAGTGAGTCCACAGGGATAGGGACTGAAGCTTTCTTT	CAISESTGIGTEAFF
TRBJ2-7	TRBV5-6	.	.	TGTGCCAGCAGCTTGCGCGCTAGCTTCTACGAGCAGTACTTC	CASSLRASFYEQYF
TRBJ1-5	TRBV7-6	TRBD1	.	TGTGCCAGCAGTCAGGGGGAAGGGGGCAATCAGCCCCAGCATTTT	CASSQGEGGNQPQHF
TRBJ1-5	TRBV4-1	.	.	TGCGCCAGCAGCCACCCCGGGAATCAGCCCCAGCATTTT	CASSHPGNQPQHF
TRBJ2-5	TRBV27	.	.	TGTGCCAGCAGTTTCGGACAGACCCAGTACTTC	CASSFGQTQYF
TRBJ1-6	TRBV30	.	.	TGTGCCCTGGACAGCGGGAATTCACCCCTCCACTTT	CALDSGNSPLHF
TRBJ1-6	TRBV27	.	.	TGTGCCAGCAACCGGGGCTCATGGCGGTATAATTCACCCCTCCACTTT	CASNRGSWRYNSPLHF
TRBJ1-1	TRBV28	.	.	TGTGCCAGCAGTTTACCTCTAATTAGTAGCCCAAACACTGAAGCTTTCTTT	CASSLPLISSPNTEAFF
TRBJ1-3	TRBV6-5	TRBD1	once	TGTGCCAGCAAGGACAGGACCTCTGGAAACACCATATATTTT	CASKDRTSGNTIYF
TRBJ1-5	TRBV16	.	few	TGTGCCAGCAGCGAGCAGGGGCAAGGTCAGCCCCAGCATTTT	CASSEQGQGQPQHF
TRBJ1-6	TRBV6-5	TRBD1	.	TGTGCCAGCAGTTACGAGGGGGCGGGGTCAAGACCCCTCCACTTT	CASSYEGAGSRPLHF
TRBJ1-3	TRBV30	.	.	TGTGCCTGGAGTACCAGGACAGCCCTTGGCGTGGCGTGGGGAAACACCATATATTTT	CAWSTRTALGVAWGNTIYF
TRBJ2-5	TRBV25-1	TRBD2	.	TGTGCCAGCAGTGGGGCGGGAGTGGAGACCCAGTACTTC	CASSGAGVETQYF
TRBJ2-7	TRBV11-2	.	.	TGTGCCAGCAGCTTGGACAGTAGCAACGAGCAGTACTTC	CASSLDSSNEQYF
TRBJ1-1	TRBV4-1	.	.	TGCGCCAGCAGCCAAGTGCCGGGACGGATGAACACTGAAGCTTTCTTT	CASSQVPGRMNTEAFF
TRBJ2-1	TRBV4-2	TRBD2	.	TGTGCCAGCAGCCCGGGACTAGGGGGGGAAAATGAGCAGTTCTTC	CASSPGLGGENEQFF
TRBJ1-3	TRBV4-1	TRBD1	.	TGCGCCAGCAGCAGGGACAGGGGGCTAACAAAATCTGGAAACACCATATATTTT	CASSRDRGLTKSGNTIYF
TRBJ1-3	TRBV7-2	TRBD1	.	TGTGCCAGCAGCTTATTTGGGACAGGCCACTCTGGAAACACCATATATTTT	CASSLFGTGHSGNTIYF
TRBJ1-6	TRBV19	.	.	TGTGCCAGTAGTATACTCGGGGAAAGCTGGCATTCACCCCTCCACTTT	CASSILGESWHSPLHF
TRBJ2-3	TRBV6-6	.	.	TGTGCCAGCAGTTACTCGACGGAGGGCCGACATACGCAGTATTTT	CASSYSTEGRHTQYF
TRBJ1-5	TRBV5-7	.	.	TGTGCCAGCAGCTTTAAGGGTTTGCATTTT	CASSFKGLHF
TRBJ1-1	TRBV5-1	.	.	TGCGCCAGCAGTTTTGAGGGGTCCGGGAACACTGAAGCTTTCTTT	CASSFEGSGNTEAFF
TRBJ2-3	TRBV9	.	.	TGTGCCAGCAGCGTAGGGACGGCGTCCACAGATACGCAGTATTTT	CASSVGTASTDTQYF
TRBJ1-6	TRBV7-2	.	.	TGTGCCAGCAGCCGCGTGGGGGGCCACTCTCCCTATAATTCACCCCTCCACTTT	CASSRVGGHSPYNSPLHF